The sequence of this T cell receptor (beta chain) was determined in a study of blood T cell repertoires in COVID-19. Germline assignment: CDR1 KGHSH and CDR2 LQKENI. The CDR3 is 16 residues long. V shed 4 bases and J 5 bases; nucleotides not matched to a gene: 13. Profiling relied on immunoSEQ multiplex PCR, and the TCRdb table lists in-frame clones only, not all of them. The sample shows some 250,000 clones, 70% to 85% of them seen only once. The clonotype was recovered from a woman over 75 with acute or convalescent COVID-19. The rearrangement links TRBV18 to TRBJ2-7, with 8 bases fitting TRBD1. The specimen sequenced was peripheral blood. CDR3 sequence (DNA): TGTGCCAGCTCACGAGGACAGGGAAGTAAAACCCACGAGCAGTACTTC. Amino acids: CASSRGQGSKTHEQYF.